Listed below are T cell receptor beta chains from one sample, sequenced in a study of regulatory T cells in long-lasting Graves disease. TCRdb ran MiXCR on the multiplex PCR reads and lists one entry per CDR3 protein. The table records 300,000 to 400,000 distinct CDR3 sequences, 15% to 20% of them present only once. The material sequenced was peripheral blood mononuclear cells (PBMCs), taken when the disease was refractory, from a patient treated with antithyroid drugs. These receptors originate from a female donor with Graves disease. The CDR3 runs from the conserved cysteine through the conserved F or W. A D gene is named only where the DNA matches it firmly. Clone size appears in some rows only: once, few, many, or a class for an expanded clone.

CASSRGGLYEQYF,TGTGCCAGCAGCCGGGGGGGCCTCTACGAGCAGTACTTC,TRBJ2-7,TRBV7-6,.,TRBD2
CASSFGRIRGSRQPQHF,TGTGCCAGCAGTTTTGGGCGGATCAGGGGTTCCCGACAGCCCCAGCATTTT,TRBJ1-5,TRBV12-3/TRBV12-4,few,.
CASSETGKKAFF,TGTGCCAGCAGTGAAACAGGGAAGAAAGCTTTCTTT,TRBJ1-1,TRBV6-1,many,.
CASSPTSITVVSPLHF,TGTGCCAGCTCACCGACTTCTATTACGGTGGTTTCACCCCTCCACTTT,TRBJ1-6,TRBV18,.,.
CASSRDAGSVGYTF,TGTGCCAGCAGCAGGGATGCCGGCTCGGTGGGCTACACCTTC,TRBJ1-2,TRBV6-1,few,.
CASSPTGGLNQPQHF,TGTGCCAGCAGTCCCACTGGGGGCCTTAATCAGCCCCAGCATTTT,TRBJ1-5,TRBV7-2,many,.
CASSGRNYGYTF,TGTGCCAGTAGTGGGCGGAACTATGGCTACACCTTC,TRBJ1-2,TRBV19,many,.
CASSPGLRVEKLFF,TGTGCCAGCAGTCCAGGGTTAAGGGTGGAAAAACTGTTTTTT,TRBJ1-4,TRBV2,many,.
CASSLGERQETQYF,TGTGCCAGCAGCTTGGGTGAGCGGCAAGAGACCCAGTACTTC,TRBJ2-5,TRBV5-4,many,.
CASSVDGQGANSPLHF,TGTGCCAGCAGCGTAGATGGCCAGGGGGCAAATTCACCCCTCCACTTT,TRBJ1-6,TRBV9,.,TRBD1
CATSRDQNRVSEQYF,TGTGCCACCAGCAGAGATCAGAACAGGGTGAGCGAGCAGTACTTC,TRBJ2-7,TRBV15,many,.
CASSRQGARGYTF,TGTGCCAGCAGCCGACAGGGGGCACGAGGCTACACCTTC,TRBJ1-2,TRBV7-9,many,TRBD1
CASRDRGVPATGELFF,TGTGCCAGCCGAGACAGGGGTGTTCCGGCCACCGGGGAGCTGTTTTTT,TRBJ2-2,TRBV2,many,TRBD1
CATGGTGGDTYEQYF,TGTGCCACCGGGGGGACAGGGGGAGATACCTACGAGCAGTACTTC,TRBJ2-7,TRBV15,many,TRBD1
CASSPLGRAQYF,TGTGCCAGCAGTCCCTTGGGGCGGGCCCAGTACTTC,TRBJ2-5,TRBV28,many,.
CASSLSSGGYGYTF,TGTGCCAGCAGCCTTTCTTCAGGGGGTTATGGCTACACCTTC,TRBJ1-2,TRBV12-3/TRBV12-4,many,TRBD1
CASQAPSQHF,TGTGCCAGTCAGGCGCCCTCCCAGCATTTT,TRBJ1-5,TRBV5-5,.,.
CASSLEVMGTGELFF,TGTGCCAGCAGCTTAGAAGTAATGGGGACCGGGGAGCTGTTTTTT,TRBJ2-2,TRBV11-3,many,.
CASSFWQTYEQYF,TGTGCCAGCAGTTTTTGGCAAACCTACGAGCAGTACTTC,TRBJ2-7,TRBV28,many,.
CASSLSGESSYNSPLHF,TGTGCCAGCAGTTTATCTGGCGAGAGCTCCTATAATTCACCCCTCCACTTT,TRBJ1-6,TRBV27,few,.
CSARDRQNQPQHF,TGCAGTGCTAGAGATCGCCAGAATCAGCCCCAGCATTTT,TRBJ1-5,TRBV20-1,.,.
CASTTGGGDTGELFF,TGTGCCAGCACTACGGGGGGGGGGGACACCGGGGAGCTGTTTTTT,TRBJ2-2,TRBV28,.,TRBD2
CASRSYRAAYNSPLHF,TGTGCCAGCCGGAGTTACAGGGCCGCCTATAATTCACCCCTCCACTTT,TRBJ1-6,TRBV6-1,few,.
CASSPRQPPSEQYF,TGTGCCAGCTCACCCCGACAGCCTCCAAGCGAGCAGTACTTC,TRBJ2-7,TRBV18,few,.
CASSQNTGVGPQHF,TGCGCCAGCAGCCAAAACACAGGGGTAGGTCCCCAGCATTTT,TRBJ1-5,TRBV4-3,many,TRBD1
CASSLGQLMNTEAFF,TGTGCCAGCAGCTTGGGGCAGCTTATGAACACTGAAGCTTTCTTT,TRBJ1-1,TRBV5-6,many,.
CASSVGQGVYSPLHF,TGTGCCAGCAGCGTAGGGCAGGGGGTATATTCACCCCTCCACTTT,TRBJ1-6,TRBV9,many,TRBD1
CASKQLNGPFFF,TGTGCCAGCAAACAACTAAACGGTCCATTTTTTTTT,TRBJ1-4,TRBV6-1,few,.
CASSENPTSGGEQYF,TGCGCCAGCAGCGAAAACCCGACTAGCGGGGGAGAGCAGTACTTC,TRBJ2-7,TRBV10-1,many,TRBD2